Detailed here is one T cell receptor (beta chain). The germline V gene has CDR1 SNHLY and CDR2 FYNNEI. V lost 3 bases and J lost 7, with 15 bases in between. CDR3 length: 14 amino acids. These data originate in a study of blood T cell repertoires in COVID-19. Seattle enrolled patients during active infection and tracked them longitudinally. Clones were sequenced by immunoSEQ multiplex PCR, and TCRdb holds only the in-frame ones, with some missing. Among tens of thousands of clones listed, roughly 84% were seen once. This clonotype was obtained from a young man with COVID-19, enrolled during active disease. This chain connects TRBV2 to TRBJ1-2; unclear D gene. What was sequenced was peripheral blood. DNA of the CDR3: TGTGCCAGCAGTGACCCGAGGACTGCTGGTGGCTACACCTTC. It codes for CASSDPRTAGGYTF. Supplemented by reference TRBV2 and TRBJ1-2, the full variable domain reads EPEVTQTPSHQVTQMGQEVILRCVPISNHLYFYWYRQILGQKVEFLVSFYNNEISEKSEIFDDQFSVERPDGSNFTLKIRSTKLEDSAMYFCASSDPRTAGGYTFGSGTRLTVV.